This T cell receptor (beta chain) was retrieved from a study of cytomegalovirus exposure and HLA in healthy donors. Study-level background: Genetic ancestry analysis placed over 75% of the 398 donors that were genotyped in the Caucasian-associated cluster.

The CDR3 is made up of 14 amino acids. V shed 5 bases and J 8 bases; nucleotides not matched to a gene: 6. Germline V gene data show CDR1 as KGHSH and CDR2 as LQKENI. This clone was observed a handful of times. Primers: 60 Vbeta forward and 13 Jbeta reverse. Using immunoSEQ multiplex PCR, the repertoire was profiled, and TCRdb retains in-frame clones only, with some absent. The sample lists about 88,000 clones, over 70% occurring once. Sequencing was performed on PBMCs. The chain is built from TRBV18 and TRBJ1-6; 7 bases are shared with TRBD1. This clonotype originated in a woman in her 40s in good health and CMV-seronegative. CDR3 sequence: CASSSIDRDSPLHF. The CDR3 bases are TGTGCCAGCTCATCCATCGACAGGGATTCACCCCTCCACTTT.